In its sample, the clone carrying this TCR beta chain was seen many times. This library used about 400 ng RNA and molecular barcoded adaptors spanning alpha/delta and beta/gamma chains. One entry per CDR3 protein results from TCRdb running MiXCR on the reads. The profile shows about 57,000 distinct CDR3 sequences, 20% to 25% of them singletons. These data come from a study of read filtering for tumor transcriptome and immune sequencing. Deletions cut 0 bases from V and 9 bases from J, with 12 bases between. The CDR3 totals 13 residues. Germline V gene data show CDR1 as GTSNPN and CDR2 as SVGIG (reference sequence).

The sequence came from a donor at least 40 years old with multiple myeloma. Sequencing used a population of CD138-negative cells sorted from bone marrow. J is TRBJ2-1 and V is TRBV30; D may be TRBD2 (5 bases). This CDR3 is CAWSVQGSGEQFF. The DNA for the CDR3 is TGTGCCTGGAGTGTACAAGGGAGTGGTGAGCAGTTCTTC.